The 18 T cell receptor beta chains listed next were all sequenced from one sample in a study of beta chain features in type 1 diabetes. Broader study findings: The study found moderately but significantly shorter TCRB CDR3s in all four CD4+ subsets of Type 1 diabetes patients.

Since all of the isolated RNA was reverse transcribed, expressed TCRB transcripts were what got sequenced. TCRdb's copy holds only in-frame clones and misses some; the assay was immunoSEQ multiplex PCR. The sample lists around 280,000 clones; about 15% were seen once. Antigens for these TCRs are unknown. Sequences were obtained from naive CD4+ T cells from blood. Receptors originate from a man younger than 35 with type 1 diabetes.

This clone appeared a few times. The chain's CDR3 is CSVSGTAGSPLHF. The CDR3 region has the DNA TGCAGCGTCTCCGGGACAGCGGGTTCACCCCTCCACTTT. The rearrangement joins TRBV29-1 to TRBJ1-6; 7 bases map to TRBD1. Germline trimming cut 6 bases from V and 9 bases from J; bases unmatched to any gene: 8. The length of the CDR3 is 13 residues. From germline, CDR1 is SQVTM and CDR2 ANQGSEA.

This clone was recorded a few times. J is TRBJ2-7 and V is TRBV5-1; TRBD2 agrees at 7 bases. The CDR3 covers 15 residues. The V gene's germline CDR1 is SGHRS and CDR2 YFSETQ. With V trimmed by 1 base and J by 6 bases, 10 bases remained unmatched. The CDR3 spells CASSLRAGRFPEQYF. Here the CDR3 DNA reads TGCGCCAGCAGCTTGCGAGCGGGACGGTTCCCCGAGCAGTACTTC.

The V and J genes are TRBV19 and TRBJ2-7, with 9 nucleotides matching TRBD1. CDR3 length: 15 amino acids. Germline CDR1 and CDR2: LNHDA and SQIVND (reference sequence). The V segment lost 5 bases and the J segment 0 bases; nucleotides outside the gene matches: 5. The CDR3 loop is CASSGTGGRSYEQYF. The DNA for the CDR3 is TGTGCCAGTAGTGGTACAGGGGGCCGCTCCTACGAGCAGTACTTC.

This chain uses TRBV28 with TRBJ1-1; no definite D call. From germline, CDR1 is MDHEN and CDR2 SYDVKM. The CDR3 has 13 residues. V shed 3 bases and J shed 1 base, with 6 bases lying between them. This chain's CDR3 is CASSLSRNTEAFF. CDR3 sequence (DNA): TGTGCCAGCAGTTTGTCCCGGAACACTGAAGCTTTCTTT.

This clone was found a few times. The CDR3 nucleotides read TGTGCCAGCAGTGAACGGGGAGGGAACACTGAAGCTTTCTTT. Translated: CASSERGGNTEAFF. The chain combines TRBV6-1 with TRBJ1-1, with D unclear. V dropped 2 bases and J dropped 1 base, with 8 bases sitting between them. The CDR3 sequence is 14 residues long. CDR1 is MNHNS and CDR2 is SASEGT in the germline V gene.

In its sample, this clone was seen a few times. This rearrangement joins TRBV7-2 to TRBJ2-1; TRBD1 matches 8 bases. Germline loops: CDR1 SGHTA, CDR2 FQGNSA. Germline trimming cut 3 bases from V and 6 bases from J; bases unmatched to any gene: 7. The CDR3 spans 15 residues. The CDR3, as DNA: TGTGCCAGCAGCTTCGATTCCGGGACAGGCAATGAGCAGTTCTTC. Amino acid sequence: CASSFDSGTGNEQFF.

The V gene is TRBV28, the J gene TRBJ1-5; unclear D gene. CDR3 size: 14 residues. Trimming removed 6 bases at V and 3 bases at J, with 12 bases between. Germline CDR1 is MDHEN and CDR2 is SYDVKM. The CDR3 nucleotides read TGTGCCAGCAGCCCACCGGGGTACAATCAGCCCCAGCATTTT. Encoded protein: CASSPPGYNQPQHF.

Comment on this clone: The junction departs from germline at one end; a sequencing error may be responsible. The V call is TRBV5-4, the J call TRBJ2-7; tentative D call: TRBD2 (5 bases). This CDR3 has 13 residues. Germline V CDR1 and CDR2: SGHNT, YYREEE (reference sequence). CDR3 nucleotides: TGTGCCAGCAGCCTGGGAAATGTGGACTTGAGACGCTTC. This gives the protein CASSLGNVDLRRF. Combining the CDR3 with reference TRBV5-4 and TRBJ2-7 gives the whole variable domain ETGVTQSPTHLIKTRGQQVTLRCSSQSGHNTVSWYQQALGQGPQFIFQYYREEENGRGNFPPRFSGLQFPNYSSELNVNALELDDSALYLCASSLGNVDLRRFGPGTRLTVT.

In this sample, this clone turned up a few times. The V gene is TRBV30, the J gene TRBJ2-7, with TRBD1 matching 9 bases. The germline V gene encodes CDR1 GTSNPN and CDR2 SVGIG (reference sequence). This CDR3 region has 12 residues. The CDR3, as DNA: TGTGCGTTGGGACAGGGTTTTTCCGAGCAGTACTTC. It translates to CALGQGFSEQYF.

This clone was detected only a few times. The rearrangement uses TRBV14 and TRBJ2-7; 8 bases match TRBD1. Losses at the gene ends were 6 bases for V and 1 base for J; bases not matched to a gene: 5. Germline V gives CDR1 SGHDN, CDR2 FVKESK. The CDR3 length is 14 residues. CDR3 in DNA: TGTGCCAGCAGGTCCCAGGGGGCATCCTACGAGCAGTACTTC. This codes for CASRSQGASYEQYF.

This clone was seen only a few times. V is TRBV7-2 and J is TRBJ2-5; unclear D gene. V was trimmed by 6 bases and J by 4 bases, leaving 6 bases between them. In germline, CDR1 is SGHTA, CDR2 FQGNSA. CDR3 size: 11 residues. The CDR3 here is CASSRAETQYF. The CDR3 region has the DNA TGTGCCAGCAGTCGAGCAGAGACCCAGTACTTC.

This clone has just a few counts. V usage is TRBV13 and J usage is TRBJ2-3; a possible D gene is TRBD2 (5 bases). V was clipped by 4 bases and J by 1 base, with 6 bases between them. Germline CDR1 reads PRHDT; CDR2 reads FYEKMQ (reference sequence). This CDR3 is 13 amino acids long. The CDR3 coding sequence is TGTGCCAGCAGCTGGCGGGGCACAGATACGCAGTATTTT. Translation gives CASSWRGTDTQYF. Drawing the rest from reference TRBV13 and TRBJ2-3, the complete variable domain is AAGVIQSPRHLIKEKRETATLKCYPIPRHDTVYWYQQGPGQDPQFLISFYEKMQSDKGSIPDRFSAQQFSDYHSELNMSSLELGDSALYFCASSWRGTDTQYFGPGTRLTVL.

This clone was seen a handful of times. The chain recombines TRBV7-2 with TRBJ1-1; D call uncertain. The length of the CDR3 is 16 residues. Looked up from germline, CDR1 is SGHTA and CDR2 is FQGNSA. V was clipped by 5 bases and J by 0 bases, with 16 bases between them. The CDR3 region is CASSPPGLAMNTEAFF. In nucleotides, the CDR3 is TGTGCCAGCAGCCCACCGGGTCTTGCGATGAACACTGAAGCTTTCTTT. The variable domain in full, completed from reference TRBV7-2 and TRBJ1-1, reads GAGVSQSPSNKVTEKGKDVELRCDPISGHTALYWYRQSLGQGLEFLIYFQGNSAPDKSGLPSDRFSAERTGGSVSTLTIQRTQQEDSAVYLCASSPPGLAMNTEAFFGQGTRLTVV.

This clone appeared a few times. V and J are TRBV6-6 and TRBJ1-2; D is unclear. The germline V and J ends were trimmed by 5 bases and 3 bases, with 16 bases remaining between them. The V gene's germline CDR1 is MNHNY and CDR2 SVGAGI (reference sequence). The CDR3 contains 15 residues. In nucleotides, the CDR3 is TGTGCCAGCAGTAATGTTCGGGGTTCAGACTATGGCTACACCTTC. Translating gives CASSNVRGSDYGYTF.

This CDR3 reads CASSVESGLTDTQYF. The CDR3 nucleotides read TGTGCCAGCAGCGTAGAGAGTGGTTTGACAGATACGCAGTATTTT. The gene calls are TRBV9 and TRBJ2-3; no reliable D call. The germline V and J ends were trimmed by 0 bases and 3 bases, with 11 bases remaining between them. CDR3 length: 15 residues. Germline CDR1 and CDR2: SGDLS and YYNGEE. Looking up the rest from reference TRBV9 and TRBJ2-3 gives the full variable domain: DSGVTQTPKHLITATGQRVTLRCSPRSGDLSVYWYQQSLDQGLQFLIQYYNGEERAKGNILERFSAQQFPDLHSELNLSSLELGDSALYFCASSVESGLTDTQYFGPGTRLTVL.

The rearrangement uses TRBV9 and TRBJ2-3; D may be TRBD1 (6 bases). The CDR3 is 15 amino acids. Per germline, CDR1 SGDLS and CDR2 YYNGEE. Trimming took 2 bases from V and 2 from J, leaving 12 bases between them. In nucleotides, the CDR3 is TGTGCCAGCAGCGTGCCGGGACAACCCACAGATACGCAGTATTTT. It is translated as CASSVPGQPTDTQYF.

In its sample, this clone was seen a few times. The chain links TRBV21-1 to TRBJ1-1; the D call of TRBD1 is as the table states it, not checked on the DNA. TRBV21-1 is marked as a pseudogene. CDR3 length: 15 residues. In DNA form, the CDR3 reads TGTGCCAGCAGCAAACAGGGGGCCATGAACACTGAAGCTTTCTTT. It translates to CASSKQGAMNTEAFF.

In its sample, this clone was seen many times. The rearrangement joins TRBV19 to TRBJ1-2; D ambiguous. CDR1 and CDR2 (germline): LNHDA, SQIVND (reference sequence). The length of the CDR3 is 12 residues. The V gene lost 5 bases and the J gene lost 2 bases, with 6 bases spanning the gap. In DNA form, the CDR3 reads TGTGCCAGTAGTCCCGGGAACTATGGCTACACCTTC. This encodes CASSPGNYGYTF.